Included here is one T cell receptor beta chain sequence, with context. No cognate antigen has been identified for it. Base qualities are not provided; no much larger clone lies one nucleotide away. The trial excluded patients who had a history of autoimmune disease or were on systemic immunosuppression. Peripheral blood for TCR sequencing was collected from all dose cohorts at baseline, on cycle 4 day 1, and on cycle 7 day 1. The samples were drawn from a first-in-human, open-label, multicenter phase I dose-escalation trial of ivuxolimab. The trial enrolled adults with locally advanced or metastatic head and neck squamous cell, hepatocellular, melanoma or renal cell carcinoma. Before TCR sequencing, CD4+ T cells and CD8+ T cells from peripheral blood were sorted into separate populations. CDR1 and CDR2 were assigned from the germline V gene (reference sequence) as LNHDA and SQIVND. The CDR3 starts with the cysteine, ends with the phenylalanine, and has 15 residues. Only the CDR3 region is kept as DNA, spanning 45 bases read in frame from base 1. V is pruned by 5 bases and J by 6 bases, leaving 11 bases of the junction without a gene match.

Genomic DNA was extracted from sorted cells for sequencing of the TCRbeta CDR3 region. TCRbeta CDR3 regions were sequenced using the immunoSEQ Assay. The table comes from immuneACCESS by way of TCRdb, which keeps in-frame sequences with V and J called. Part of the clones is missing from these tables; in studies checked, under half for an unresolved V gene and the rest for unknown reasons. This sample holds tens of thousands of clones; over 75% were observed only once. Of the sample, around 2.7% falls within the top ten clones. These data belong to a study of OX40 agonist ivuxolimab in advanced cancers. A note on the overall study: Ivuxolimab was a fully human IgG2 agonistic monoclonal antibody targeting the costimulatory receptor OX40 (CD134). Patients were allowed to have had prior anti-PD-1, anti-PD-L1 or anti-CTLA-4 therapy, and roughly 40% of the dose-escalation patients had previously received checkpoint inhibitors. The dose-escalation cohort was roughly 83% male with a mean age of about 54 years, ranging from roughly 23 to 80. The point of sequencing TCRbeta in the periphery was to test whether ivuxolimab changed TCR sequence diversity and drove clonal T-cell expansion. Intravenous ivuxolimab was administered to patients every 2 weeks at six dose levels: 0.01, 0.1, 0.3, 1.5, 3 and 10 mg/kg. Partial responses were achieved by three dose-escalation patients, of whom one had hepatocellular carcinoma and two had cutaneous melanoma. Of the roughly 54 patients in dose escalation, some 20 had hepatocellular carcinoma, some 15 had melanoma, 9 had renal cell carcinoma and 9 had head and neck cancer. The paper describes the monotherapy dose-escalation part (N of about 57 patients) of the phase I trial of ivuxolimab. What the work shows at the level of the full study, not this receptor alone: After ivuxolimab, more expanded clones were found on average in CD8+ T cells than in CD4+ T cells. Antigen specificity was not determined for the clonally expanded peripheral T cells. In partial responders in the 0.1-3.0 mg/kg groups, normalized peripheral clonal expansion was found to be among the lowest, especially among CD8+ T cells. Low levels of normalized T-cell clonal expansion were also shown by some nonresponding patients. Clonal expansion of both CD4+ and CD8+ blood T cells was observed from baseline to week 6 at doses 0.1 to 3.0 mg/kg.

Specimen: CD4+ or CD8+ T cells sorted from blood, collected in a trial of the OX40 agonist ivuxolimab. The receptor comes from an adult with an advanced solid tumor such as melanoma, head and neck, liver or kidney cancer. The rearrangement combines TRBV19 with TRBJ1-2; 8 bases in between match TRBD1. CDR3 loop: CASSGPRTGTNGYTF. The DNA sequence is given as TGTGCCAGTAGTGGGCCGCGGACAGGGACGAATGGCTACACCTTC.